The T cell receptor beta chain under discussion was sequenced for a study of beta chain features in type 1 diabetes. Regarding the study as a whole: Type 1 diabetes patients had TCRB CDR3s that were shorter (moderately but significantly so) in all four CD4+ subsets. Researchers cautioned that cDNA sequencing could over-represent cells with high TCR expression.

With regard to this clone: The antigen is unknown.

Purities in excess of 95% were seen in all sorted populations. V shed 4 bases and J shed 7 bases, with 20 bases lying between them. Per the germline V gene, CDR1 is SGHTA and CDR2 is FQGNSA. The CDR3 loop spans 15 amino acids. Reverse transcription of all isolated RNA meant that expressed TCRB transcripts were sequenced. Sequencing used immunoSEQ multiplex PCR; TCRdb keeps in-frame clones, though not all of them. The sample carries hundreds of thousands of clones, roughly 15% recorded once. The sample was naive CD4+ T cells from blood. The chain uses TRBV7-2 and TRBJ2-7, with D perhaps TRBD1 (5 bases). The receptor's source is a man between 18 and 29 years old in good health. CDR3 region: CASSSDPRVPWEQYF. DNA for the CDR3: TGTGCCAGCAGCTCCGACCCCAGGGTTCCCTGGGAGCAGTACTTC. The full variable domain, rest sourced from reference TRBV7-2 and TRBJ2-7, is GAGVSQSPSNKVTEKGKDVELRCDPISGHTALYWYRQSLGQGLEFLIYFQGNSAPDKSGLPSDRFSAERTGGSVSTLTIQRTQQEDSAVYLCASSSDPRVPWEQYFGPGTRLTVT.